This T cell receptor (beta chain) is from a study of cytomegalovirus exposure and HLA in healthy donors. Germline V gives CDR1 SGDLS, CDR2 YYNGEE. The CDR3 spans 15 residues. V gave up 3 bases and J gave up 0 bases; unmatched junction bases: 4. Measured with immunoSEQ multiplex PCR; TCRdb has only the in-frame clones, and not every one. The table lists about 140,000 clones, almost 90% of them singletons, with roughly 7.7% in the top ten. The sequencing sample was made of PBMCs. This TCR was recovered from a woman aged 18-29 years in good health and CMV-seropositive. The chain uses TRBV9 and TRBJ2-7, with TRBD1 identical over 9 bases. The CDR3 sequence: CASSGWTGDSYEQYF. For the CDR3, the DNA is TGTGCCAGCAGCGGATGGACAGGGGACTCCTACGAGCAGTACTTC.